These T cell receptor beta chains were read from a single sample in a study of blood T cell repertoires in COVID-19. The data were produced by immunoSEQ multiplex PCR, yet TCRdb's version contains in-frame clones alone and is incomplete. The table includes approximately 180,000 clones, 70% to 90% detected once. The sequenced sample consisted of peripheral blood. These receptor sequences come from a man in his 60s with active or convalescent COVID-19. CDR3s include the opening cysteine and the closing phenylalanine or tryptophan. Fields, in order: J gene, V gene, CDR3 protein.

>TRBJ2-1|TRBV2
CASSTRSGEEQFF
>TRBJ1-5|TRBV18
CASSPQARGKPQHF
>TRBJ1-2|TRBV7-9
CASSPTGIDYTF
>TRBJ1-4|TRBV2
CASSQGAGVKKLFF
>TRBJ1-2|TRBV2
CASRGEVSNYGYTF
>TRBJ2-3|TRBV10-1
CASSESRGGPSTDTQYF
>TRBJ2-2|TRBV28
CASSLGDLLNTGELFF
>TRBJ2-5|TRBV6-1
CASSEYSGGETQYF
>TRBJ1-5|TRBV12-5
CASGPGDRTHQPQHF
>TRBJ1-5|TRBV20-1
CSASRQGNQPQHF
>TRBJ2-7|TRBV14
CASSLPPGQGVEQYF
>TRBJ1-2|TRBV29-1
CSVESGYLNYGYTF
>TRBJ2-3|TRBV27
CASSPRTMIGQYF
>TRBJ1-5|TRBV6-6
CASKDGGQPQHF
>TRBJ2-2|TRBV5-4
CASSLSTATGGELFF
>TRBJ1-2|TRBV19
CASSDQTGDYGYTF